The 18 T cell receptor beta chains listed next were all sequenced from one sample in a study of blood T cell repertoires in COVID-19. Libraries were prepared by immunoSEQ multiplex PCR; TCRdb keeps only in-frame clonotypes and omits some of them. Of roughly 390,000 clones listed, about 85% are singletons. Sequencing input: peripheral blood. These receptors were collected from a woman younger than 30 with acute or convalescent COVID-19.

The CDR3 DNA is TGCGCCAGCAGCCAAGATGCGGGGACAGGGAAACAGACCCAGTACTTC. It translates to CASSQDAGTGKQTQYF. V is TRBV4-1 and J is TRBJ2-5, with TRBD1 matching over 9 bases. The V gene's germline CDR1 is MGHRA and CDR2 YSYEKL. With 0 bases clipped from V and 6 bases from J, the junction kept 8 bases outside the gene matches. This CDR3 is built from 16 residues.

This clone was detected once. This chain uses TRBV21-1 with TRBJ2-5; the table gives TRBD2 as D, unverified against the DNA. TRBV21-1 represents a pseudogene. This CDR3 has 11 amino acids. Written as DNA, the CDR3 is TGTGCCAGCAGCAAGAGGGAGACCCAGTACTTC. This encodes CASSKRETQYF.

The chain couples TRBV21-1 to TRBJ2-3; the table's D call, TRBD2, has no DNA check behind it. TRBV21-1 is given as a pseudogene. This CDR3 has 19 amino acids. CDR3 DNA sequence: TGTGCCAGCAGCAGAATTACCGGGACTAGCGGGAGACAGACAGATACGCAGTATTTT. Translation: CASSRITGTSGRQTDTQYF.

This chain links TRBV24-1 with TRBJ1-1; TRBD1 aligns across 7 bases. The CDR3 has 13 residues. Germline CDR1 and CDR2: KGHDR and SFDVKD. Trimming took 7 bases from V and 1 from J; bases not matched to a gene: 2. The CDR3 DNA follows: TGTGCCACCAGCACAGGGGAGAACACTGAAGCTTTCTTT. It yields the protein CATSTGENTEAFF.

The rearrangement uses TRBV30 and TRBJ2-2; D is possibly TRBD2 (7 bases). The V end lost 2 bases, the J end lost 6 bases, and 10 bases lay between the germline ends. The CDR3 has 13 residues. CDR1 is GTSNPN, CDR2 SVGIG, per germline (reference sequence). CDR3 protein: CAWSTGGAGELFF. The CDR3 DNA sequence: TGTGCCTGGAGTACGGGGGGCGCCGGGGAGCTGTTTTTT.

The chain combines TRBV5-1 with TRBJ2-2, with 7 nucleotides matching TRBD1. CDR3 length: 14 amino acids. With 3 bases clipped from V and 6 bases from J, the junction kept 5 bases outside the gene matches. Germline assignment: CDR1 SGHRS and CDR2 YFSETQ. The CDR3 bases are TGCGCCAGCAGCTACAACACAGGGGCCGGGGAGCTGTTTTTT. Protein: CASSYNTGAGELFF.

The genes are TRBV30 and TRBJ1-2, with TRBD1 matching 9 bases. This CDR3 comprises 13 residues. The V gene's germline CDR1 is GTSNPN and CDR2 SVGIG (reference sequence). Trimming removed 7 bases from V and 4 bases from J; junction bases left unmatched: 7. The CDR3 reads CASRDRAGYGYTF. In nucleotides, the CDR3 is TGTGCCTCTAGGGACAGGGCAGGCTATGGCTACACCTTC. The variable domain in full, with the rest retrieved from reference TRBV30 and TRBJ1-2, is SQTIHQWPATLVQPVGSPLSLECTVEGTSNPNLYWYRQAAGRGLQLLFYSVGIGQISSEVPQNLSASRPQDRQFILSSKKLLLSDSGFYLCASRDRAGYGYTFGSGTRLTVV.

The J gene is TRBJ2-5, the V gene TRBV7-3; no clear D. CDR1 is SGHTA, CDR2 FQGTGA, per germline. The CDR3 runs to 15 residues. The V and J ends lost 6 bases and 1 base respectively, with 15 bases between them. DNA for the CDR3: TGTGCCAGCAGTGCACAACGTGGCACCCAAGAGACCCAGTACTTC. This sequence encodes CASSAQRGTQETQYF.

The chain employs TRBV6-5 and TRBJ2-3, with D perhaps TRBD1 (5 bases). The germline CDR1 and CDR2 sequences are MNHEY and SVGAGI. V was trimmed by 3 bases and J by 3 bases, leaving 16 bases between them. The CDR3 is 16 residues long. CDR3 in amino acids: CASSYGSGFGTDTQYF. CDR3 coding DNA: TGTGCCAGCAGTTATGGTTCAGGGTTTGGAACAGATACGCAGTATTTT.

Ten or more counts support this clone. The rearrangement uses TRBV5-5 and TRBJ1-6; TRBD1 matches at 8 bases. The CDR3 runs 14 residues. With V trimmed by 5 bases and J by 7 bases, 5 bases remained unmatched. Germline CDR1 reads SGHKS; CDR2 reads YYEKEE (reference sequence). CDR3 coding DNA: TGTGCCAGCAGTTCTGACAGGGGCAATTCACCCCTCCACTTT. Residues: CASSSDRGNSPLHF.

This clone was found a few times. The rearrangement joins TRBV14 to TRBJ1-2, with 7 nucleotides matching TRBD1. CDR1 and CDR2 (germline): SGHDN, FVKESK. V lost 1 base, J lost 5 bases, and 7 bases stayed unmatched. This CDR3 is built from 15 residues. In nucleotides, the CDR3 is TGTGCCAGCAGCCAAGTTGAGGGGGCAAGATATGGCTACACCTTC. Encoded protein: CASSQVEGARYGYTF.

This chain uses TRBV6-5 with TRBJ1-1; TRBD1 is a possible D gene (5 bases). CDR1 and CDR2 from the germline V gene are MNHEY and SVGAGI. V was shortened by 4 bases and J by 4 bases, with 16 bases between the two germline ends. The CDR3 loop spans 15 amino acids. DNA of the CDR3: TGTGCCAGCAGTTCCCCTAGGGAAGGGGCCACTGAAGCTTTCTTT. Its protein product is CASSSPREGATEAFF.

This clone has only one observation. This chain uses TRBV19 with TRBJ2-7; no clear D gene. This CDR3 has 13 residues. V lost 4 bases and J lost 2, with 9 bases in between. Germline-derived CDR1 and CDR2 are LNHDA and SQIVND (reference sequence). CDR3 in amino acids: CASSRARAYEQYF. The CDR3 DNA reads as TGTGCCAGTAGTAGAGCTCGAGCCTACGAGCAGTACTTC. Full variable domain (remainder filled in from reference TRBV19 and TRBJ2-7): DGGITQSPKYLFRKEGQNVTLSCEQNLNHDAMYWYRQDPGQGLRLIYYSQIVNDFQKGDIAEGYSVSREKKESFPLTVTSAQKNPTAFYLCASSRARAYEQYFGPGTRLTVT.

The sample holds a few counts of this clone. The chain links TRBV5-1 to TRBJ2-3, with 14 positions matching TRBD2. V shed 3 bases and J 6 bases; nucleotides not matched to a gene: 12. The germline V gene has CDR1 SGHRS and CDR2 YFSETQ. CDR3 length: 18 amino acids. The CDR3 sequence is CASSSGTSGGASLDTQYF. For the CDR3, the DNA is TGCGCCAGCAGCTCCGGGACTAGCGGGGGTGCTTCGTTGGATACGCAGTATTTT.

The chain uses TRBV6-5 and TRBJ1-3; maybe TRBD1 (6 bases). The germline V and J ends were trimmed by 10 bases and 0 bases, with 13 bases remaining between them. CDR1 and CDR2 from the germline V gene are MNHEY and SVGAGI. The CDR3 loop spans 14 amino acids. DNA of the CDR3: TGTGCCACCTTTCAGGGGAACTCTGGAAACACCATATATTTT. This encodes CATFQGNSGNTIYF.

In DNA, the CDR3 is TGTGCCAGCAGTAGGACTAGCGGGGGAGCCTGGGAGCTGTTTTTT. It is translated as CASSRTSGGAWELFF. The rearrangement joins TRBV2 to TRBJ2-2; 13 bases map to TRBD2. This CDR3 is built from 15 residues. J lost 9 bases, V lost 5 bases, and 6 bases had no gene match. Germline lookup yields CDR1 SNHLY and CDR2 FYNNEI.

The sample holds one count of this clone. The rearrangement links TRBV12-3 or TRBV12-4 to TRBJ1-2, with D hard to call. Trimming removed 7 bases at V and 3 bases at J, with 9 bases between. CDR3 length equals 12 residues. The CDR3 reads CASTPGDYGYTF. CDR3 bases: TGTGCCAGCACCCCCGGGGACTATGGCTACACCTTC.

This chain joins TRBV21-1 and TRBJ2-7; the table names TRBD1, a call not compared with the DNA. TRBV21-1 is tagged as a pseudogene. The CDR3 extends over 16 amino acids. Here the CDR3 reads CASSKETVGPCYEQYF. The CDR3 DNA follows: TGTGCCAGCAGCAAAGAAACAGTAGGTCCGTGCTACGAGCAGTACTTC.